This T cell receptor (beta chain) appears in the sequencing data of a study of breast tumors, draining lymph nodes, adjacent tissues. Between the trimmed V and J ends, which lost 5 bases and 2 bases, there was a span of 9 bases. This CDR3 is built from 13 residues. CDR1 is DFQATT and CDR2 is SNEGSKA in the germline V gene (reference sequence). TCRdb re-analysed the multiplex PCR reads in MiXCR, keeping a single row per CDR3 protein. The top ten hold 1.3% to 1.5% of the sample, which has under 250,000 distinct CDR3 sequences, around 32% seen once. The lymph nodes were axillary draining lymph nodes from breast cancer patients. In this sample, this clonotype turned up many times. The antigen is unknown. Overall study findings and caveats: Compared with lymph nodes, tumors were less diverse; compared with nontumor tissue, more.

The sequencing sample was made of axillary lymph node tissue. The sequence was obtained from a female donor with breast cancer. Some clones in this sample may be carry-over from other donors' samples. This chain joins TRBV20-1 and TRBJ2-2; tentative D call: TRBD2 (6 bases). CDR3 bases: TGCAGTGCTGTTAGCGGCAACACCGGGGAGCTGTTTTTT. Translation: CSAVSGNTGELFF.